This TCR beta chain was recovered during a study of CD8+ T cells in alopecia areata. Across the study: Approximately 6-11-week-old female C3H/HeJ mice were grafted with skin from spontaneously alopecic approximately 6-12-month-old C3H/HeJ graft donors. Overall study findings and caveats: Mice showed TCR sharing more clearly than patients did, possibly owing to HLA. Normal scalp had lower clonality than lesional scalp, with alopecia totalis/universalis lesions showing this most strongly.

Sequencing used cDNA as its template, made by extracting RNA and reverse transcribing it. Using immunoSEQ multiplex PCR, the repertoire was profiled, and TCRdb retains in-frame clones only, with some absent. The sample contains around 300,000 clones, none of them singletons. The sorting of pooled cutaneous lymph node cells relied on CD4, CD8alpha, NKG2D, NKG2ACE and other markers. With respect to this clone: Its specificity is not known. Each gene name is a mouse one. The read ends 4 residues before the CDR3 terminus; that terminus is restored from the germline J gene.

V lost 1 base and J lost 2; bases outside the gene matches: 6. The CDR3 totals 16 residues. Germline CDR1 reads NNHNN; CDR2 reads SYGAGS (reference sequence). The genes are TRBV13-2 and TRBJ2-4; 8 bases are a match to TRBD1. Sequenced: CD4+ T cells sorted from a lymph node. This TCR was recovered from a C3H/HeJ mouse with alopecia areata. For this strain, the MHC haplotype corresponds to H2-k. The CDR3 DNA, read in part, is TGTGCCAGCGGTGATCGCAGGGGGCGCGATCAAAAC. It yields the protein CASGDRRGRDQN. The full-length CDR3 reads as CASGDRRGRDQNTLYF.